Listed below are T cell receptor beta chains from one sample, sequenced in a study of T cell repertoires in cytomegalovirus infection. MiXCR, run by TCRdb on the reads, gives a single entry per CDR3 protein. The repertoire consists of around 900,000 distinct CDR3 sequences, with under 40% occurring once and the leading ten covering 13%. Antigen specificity for these receptors is unknown. Source: cultured CD8+ T cells from PBMCs, taken from culture after CMV antigen stimulation. The receptors derive from a human donor in good health (CMV status not recorded). Some clones in this sample may be carry-over from other donors' samples. Both conserved end residues are part of each CDR3. Each record gives: J gene, V gene, CDR3 protein.

TRBJ1-1 | TRBV4-1 | CASSQVRVNTEAFF
TRBJ2-7 | TRBV7-2 | CASSLVGTGTYGQYF
TRBJ1-2 | TRBV5-1 | CASSSWTPNYGYTF
TRBJ2-1 | TRBV12-3/TRBV12-4 | CASTPEGGDNEQFF
TRBJ2-3 | TRBV12-3/TRBV12-4 | CASSLGHLLSTDTQYF
TRBJ1-2 | TRBV10-3 | CAISEVHGYTF
TRBJ1-4 | TRBV19 | CASSSAGVEKLFF
TRBJ2-3 | TRBV7-9 | CASSLSDGDTQYF
TRBJ2-3 | TRBV6-1 | CASSEGGTSGESTDTQYF
TRBJ2-5 | TRBV2 | CASSEFTAQETQYF
TRBJ2-3 | TRBV29-1 | CSVEGVPGGDTQYF